These 19 T cell receptor beta chains were all obtained from the same sample, sequenced in a study of siplizumab effects on memory and regulatory T cells. Measured with immunoSEQ multiplex PCR; TCRdb has only the in-frame clones, and not every one. The sample shows tens of thousands of clones, about 89% of them seen only once. Sequenced input: CD8+ T cells sorted from blood. The receptor source for this set is a human donor in good health.

This clone appeared a single time. The chain combines TRBV9 with TRBJ2-1; no clear D gene. CDR3 size: 17 residues. CDR1 and CDR2 (germline): SGDLS, YYNGEE. V dropped 0 bases and J dropped 5 bases, with 18 bases sitting between them. The CDR3 DNA sequence: TGTGCCAGCAGCGTAGTAGCTGCGGCTAAGCGACACAATGAGCAGTTCTTC. Amino acids: CASSVVAAAKRHNEQFF.

The chain carries TRBV29-1 and TRBJ1-2; possible D gene TRBD1, 6 bases. Trimming shortened V by 0 bases and J by 6 bases, and 17 bases separated the two germline ends. The CDR3 covers 15 residues. Germline lookup yields CDR1 SQVTM and CDR2 ANQGSEA. CDR3 residues: CSVEDFEEGQDGYTF. CDR3 DNA: TGCAGCGTTGAAGATTTCGAAGAGGGACAAGATGGCTACACCTTC.

The chain carries TRBV7-9 and TRBJ2-1; D may be TRBD2 (5 bases). Trimming shortened V by 6 bases and J by 2 bases, and 20 bases separated the two germline ends. CDR3 size: 17 residues. From germline, CDR1 is SEHNR and CDR2 FQNEAQ (reference sequence). The CDR3 protein is CASRTLRSGSTYNEQFF. CDR3 DNA: TGTGCCAGCAGAACCCTCAGATCGGGGAGTACCTACAATGAGCAGTTCTTC.

V and J are TRBV4-1 and TRBJ1-6, with D tentatively TRBD1 (5 bases). This CDR3 is built from 17 residues. Germline V gene data show CDR1 as MGHRA and CDR2 as YSYEKL. The germline V and J ends were trimmed by 4 bases and 0 bases, with 13 bases remaining between them. The CDR3 is CASSLEHRSSYNSPLHF. For the CDR3, the DNA is TGCGCCAGCAGCCTAGAACACAGGAGCTCCTATAATTCACCCCTCCACTTT.

The V gene is TRBV2, the J gene TRBJ1-4, with 9 bases lining up with TRBD1. CDR1 is SNHLY, CDR2 FYNNEI, per germline. The CDR3 spans 14 residues. V trimming: 6 bases; J trimming: 5 bases; junction bases outside the gene matches: 4. This CDR3 is CASRKDRGNEKLFF. Written as DNA, the CDR3 is TGTGCCAGCAGGAAGGACAGGGGCAATGAAAAACTGTTTTTT.

This clone was picked up one time. The chain joins TRBV7-2 to TRBJ2-7, with D perhaps TRBD1 or TRBD2 (5 bases each). Trimming removed 2 bases from V and 5 bases from J, with 10 bases in between. Germline V gene sequence: CDR1 SGHTA, CDR2 FQGNSA. This CDR3 has 13 amino acids. The CDR3 region has the DNA TGTGCCAGCAGCTTACCGTGGGACGACGAGCAGTACTTC. Its protein is CASSLPWDDEQYF.

The CDR3 DNA sequence: TGTGCCAGCAGTGAACTGGGGAACACTGAAGCTTTCTTT. Protein sequence: CASSELGNTEAFF. This sequence joins TRBV25-1 and TRBJ1-1; no clear D gene. Germline loops: CDR1 MGHDK, CDR2 SYGVNS. V gave up 2 bases and J gave up 1 base, with 5 bases separating them. The CDR3 is 13 residues long.

V gene TRBV6-1 combines with J gene TRBJ2-7, with 7 bases aligning to TRBD2. Trimming took 8 bases from V and 4 from J; bases not matched to a gene: 11. The CDR3 covers 14 residues. Germline CDR1 is MNHNS and CDR2 is SASEGT. CDR3 region: CASETSPGSYEQYF. CDR3 coding DNA: TGTGCCAGCGAGACTAGCCCAGGCAGTTACGAGCAGTACTTC.

This clone has just a few counts. The J gene is TRBJ2-5, the V gene TRBV7-9, with D perhaps TRBD1 (6 bases). This CDR3 has 14 amino acids. Germline assignment: CDR1 SEHNR and CDR2 FQNEAQ (reference sequence). V lost 1 base to trimming and J lost 5 bases, with 11 bases between them. CDR3 DNA: TGTGCCAGCAGCTTAGTCTACCAGGGGGAGACCCAGTACTTC. This gives the protein CASSLVYQGETQYF.

V and J are TRBV11-2 and TRBJ1-2; 7 bases agree with TRBD1. Germline V lookup: CDR1 SGHAT, CDR2 FQNNGV. The CDR3 length is 16 residues. After removal of 4 bases from V and 4 bases from J, the junction contained 12 bases not matched to a gene. CDR3 protein: CASSSPQGKIFYGYTF. The CDR3 DNA sequence: TGTGCCAGCAGCTCACCACAGGGGAAGATATTCTATGGCTACACCTTC.

The CDR3: CASSLSWTGGQPQHF. The CDR3 DNA reads TGTGCCAGCAGCTTGAGTTGGACAGGGGGTCAGCCCCAGCATTTT. This chain links TRBV5-5 with TRBJ1-5; TRBD1 aligns across 10 bases. The CDR3 is 15 amino acids. The J segment lost 6 bases and the V segment lost 1 base, leaving 4 bases of the junction unmatched. CDR1 and CDR2 (germline): SGHKS, YYEKEE (reference sequence).

This rearrangement joins TRBV4-1 to TRBJ2-1; tentative D call: TRBD2 (6 bases). The CDR3 spans 15 residues. From germline, CDR1 is MGHRA and CDR2 YSYEKL. V dropped 3 bases and J dropped 1 base, with 10 bases sitting between them. The CDR3 region has the DNA TGCGCCAGCAGCCAGGTAGCGGAATCCTACAATGAGCAGTTCTTC. Amino acid sequence: CASSQVAESYNEQFF.

The chain has TRBV6-6 and TRBJ2-1; D is unclear. Germline CDR1 and CDR2: MNHNY and SVGAGI (reference sequence). V was cut by 2 bases and J by 10 bases, with 6 bases left in between. CDR3 length: 11 residues. The CDR3 DNA is TGTGCCAGCAGTTACGGGCGAGAGCAGTTCTTC. Translation: CASSYGREQFF.

V usage is TRBV14 and J usage is TRBJ1-1; a possible D gene is TRBD1 (6 bases). V was trimmed by 2 bases and J by 12 bases, leaving 16 bases between them. The CDR3 covers 13 residues. Germline values: CDR1 SGHDN, CDR2 FVKESK. CDR3 amino acids: CASSQIGVGGTFF. CDR3 sequence (DNA): TGTGCCAGCAGCCAAATCGGGGTAGGGGGGACTTTCTTT.

The chain's CDR3 is CASSFTGGPVYSADTQYF. DNA of the CDR3: TGTGCCAGCAGTTTTACGGGAGGGCCCGTTTACAGTGCAGATACGCAGTATTTT. The chain uses TRBV27 and TRBJ2-3; 8 nucleotides agree with TRBD2. The J segment lost 4 bases and the V segment lost 3 bases, leaving 15 bases of the junction unmatched. Germline V gives CDR1 MNHEY, CDR2 SMNVEV (reference sequence). The CDR3 length is 18 residues.

The chain carries TRBV19 and TRBJ1-5, with unresolved D. Trimming pared 7 bases from V and 4 bases from J, leaving 11 bases between. Germline values: CDR1 LNHDA, CDR2 SQIVND (reference sequence). The CDR3 is made up of 13 amino acids. CDR3 sequence reads: CASNVSPNQPQHF. DNA of the CDR3: TGTGCCAGTAATGTCAGTCCTAATCAGCCCCAGCATTTT. The whole variable domain, remainder taken from reference TRBV19 and TRBJ1-5, is DGGITQSPKYLFRKEGQNVTLSCEQNLNHDAMYWYRQDPGQGLRLIYYSQIVNDFQKGDIAEGYSVSREKKESFPLTVTSAQKNPTAFYLCASNVSPNQPQHFGDGTRLSIL.

The genes are TRBV7-9 and TRBJ2-5; 9 bases map to TRBD1. Germline trimming cut 3 bases from V and 4 bases from J; bases unmatched to any gene: 6. CDR1 and CDR2 (germline): SEHNR, FQNEAQ (reference sequence). The CDR3 loop spans 15 amino acids. CDR3 bases: TGTGCCAGCAGCTTCCGACAGGGGGGTACAGAGACCCAGTACTTC. This gives the protein CASSFRQGGTETQYF.

The V and J genes are TRBV6-1 and TRBJ2-2; D perhaps matches TRBD1 (6 bases). This CDR3 contains 18 residues. Germline-derived CDR1 and CDR2 are MNHNS and SASEGT. V gave up 2 bases and J gave up 1 base, with 17 bases separating them. This chain's CDR3 is CASSEIHREGQNTGELFF. In nucleotides, the CDR3 is TGTGCCAGCAGTGAAATACACAGGGAAGGGCAGAACACCGGGGAGCTGTTTTTT.

The rearrangement joins TRBV5-4 to TRBJ1-2, with a weak D call TRBD1 (6 bases). The CDR3 sequence is 13 residues long. Trimming pared 5 bases from V and 7 bases from J, leaving 15 bases between. Germline-derived CDR1 and CDR2 are SGHNT and YYREEE (reference sequence). The CDR3 coding sequence is TGTGCCAGCAGACCACAAGGGGGGCTTGGCTACACCTTC. This sequence encodes CASRPQGGLGYTF.